Listed below are T cell receptor beta chains from one sample, sequenced in a study of blood T cell repertoires in COVID-19. Assay: immunoSEQ multiplex PCR; the TCRdb copy retains only in-frame clones and omits some. The data contain fewer than 250,000 clones, roughly 85% of them seen just once; the ten biggest clones take up around 0.97%. Sequenced: peripheral blood. The receptor source for this set is a man aged 35 to 55 with acute or convalescent COVID-19. Both conserved end residues are part of each CDR3. The D gene is left open where the match is weak. Where a row states a size, it is once, few, many or the class of an expanded clone; other rows omit it.

j_gene: TRBJ2-1
abundance: .
v_gene: TRBV28
d_gene: TRBD1
CDR3aa: CASQSDRAWDEQFF
CDR3nt: TGTGCCAGCCAGTCGGACAGGGCTTGGGATGAGCAGTTCTTC

j_gene: TRBJ2-1
abundance: .
v_gene: TRBV9
d_gene: TRBD1
CDR3aa: CASSSGQGGYNEQFF
CDR3nt: TGTGCCAGCAGCTCTGGACAGGGGGGGTACAATGAGCAGTTCTTC

j_gene: TRBJ1-2
abundance: .
v_gene: TRBV6-5
d_gene: .
CDR3aa: CAYRRNYGYTF
CDR3nt: TGTGCCTATAGGAGAAACTATGGCTACACCTTC

j_gene: TRBJ2-7
abundance: .
v_gene: TRBV9
d_gene: .
CDR3aa: CASSVAPGLGSYEQYF
CDR3nt: TGTGCCAGCAGCGTAGCCCCCGGGTTGGGCTCCTACGAGCAGTACTTC

j_gene: TRBJ1-5
abundance: .
v_gene: TRBV19
d_gene: .
CDR3aa: CAARGGLSNQPQHF
CDR3nt: TGTGCCGCCCGGGGGGGGCTGAGCAATCAGCCCCAGCATTTT

j_gene: TRBJ2-5
abundance: .
v_gene: TRBV5-1
d_gene: .
CDR3aa: CASSMQGQETQYF
CDR3nt: TGCGCCAGCAGTATGCAGGGGCAAGAGACCCAGTACTTC

j_gene: TRBJ1-2
abundance: .
v_gene: TRBV28
d_gene: TRBD1
CDR3aa: CATKDRGRLAYGYTF
CDR3nt: TGTGCCACCAAGGACAGGGGGCGCCTTGCCTATGGCTACACCTTC

j_gene: TRBJ1-2
abundance: .
v_gene: TRBV10-3
d_gene: .
CDR3aa: CAIKQSLINYGYTF
CDR3nt: TGTGCCATCAAACAGTCCCTTATTAACTATGGCTACACCTTC

j_gene: TRBJ1-1
abundance: .
v_gene: TRBV7-2
d_gene: TRBD1
CDR3aa: CASSFQKGQGVTEAFF
CDR3nt: TGTGCCAGCAGCTTCCAAAAGGGACAGGGGGTCACTGAAGCTTTCTTT

j_gene: TRBJ1-5
abundance: .
v_gene: TRBV30
d_gene: .
CDR3aa: CAWNLNWGAQHF
CDR3nt: TGTGCCTGGAATCTTAACTGGGGGGCCCAGCATTTT

j_gene: TRBJ1-1
abundance: .
v_gene: TRBV5-4
d_gene: TRBD1
CDR3aa: CASSFTGGRAEAFF
CDR3nt: TGTGCCAGCAGCTTCACAGGGGGTAGGGCTGAAGCTTTCTTT

j_gene: TRBJ2-1
abundance: .
v_gene: TRBV5-1
d_gene: .
CDR3aa: CASSTEPSSYNEQFF
CDR3nt: TGCGCCAGCAGCACCGAACCGAGCTCCTACAATGAGCAGTTCTTC

j_gene: TRBJ2-1
abundance: .
v_gene: TRBV5-4
d_gene: .
CDR3aa: CASSLSRVSYNEQFF
CDR3nt: TGTGCCAGCAGCTTGAGTCGGGTTTCCTACAATGAGCAGTTCTTC

j_gene: TRBJ1-1
abundance: few
v_gene: TRBV19
d_gene: .
CDR3aa: CASSGVQGAFF
CDR3nt: TGTGCCAGTAGTGGGGTCCAGGGGGCTTTCTTT

j_gene: TRBJ2-1
abundance: .
v_gene: TRBV30
d_gene: .
CDR3aa: CARSTQGLDEQFF
CDR3nt: TGTGCCCGCTCGACTCAGGGGTTAGATGAGCAGTTCTTC

j_gene: TRBJ1-1
abundance: .
v_gene: TRBV9
d_gene: .
CDR3aa: CASSGREVTEAFF
CDR3nt: TGTGCCAGCAGCGGACGGGAGGTCACTGAAGCTTTCTTT

j_gene: TRBJ1-4
abundance: .
v_gene: TRBV29-1
d_gene: TRBD1
CDR3aa: CSVREGTAHGKLFF
CDR3nt: TGCAGCGTTCGAGAGGGGACAGCGCATGGAAAACTGTTTTTT

j_gene: TRBJ1-2
abundance: .
v_gene: TRBV3-1/TRBV3-2
d_gene: .
CDR3aa: CASSQDYQGRGGYTF
CDR3nt: TGTGCCAGCAGCCAAGATTATCAGGGGAGGGGTGGCTACACCTTC

j_gene: TRBJ1-1
abundance: .
v_gene: TRBV2
d_gene: .
CDR3aa: CASSGQGHTEAFF
CDR3nt: TGTGCCAGCAGTGGTCAGGGTCACACTGAAGCTTTCTTT

j_gene: TRBJ2-2
abundance: .
v_gene: TRBV7-2
d_gene: .
CDR3aa: CASSLRQTGELFF
CDR3nt: TGTGCCAGCAGCCTCCGACAGACCGGGGAGCTGTTTTTT

j_gene: TRBJ1-1
abundance: .
v_gene: TRBV18
d_gene: .
CDR3aa: CASSPQTEAFF
CDR3nt: TGTGCCAGCTCACCCCAAACTGAAGCTTTCTTT